What follows are 13 T cell receptor beta chains derived from one specimen sequenced in a study of cytomegalovirus exposure and HLA in healthy donors. Use of 60 Vbeta and 13 Jbeta primers characterized the PCR. The method was immunoSEQ multiplex PCR; TCRdb's version includes in-frame clones alone and lacks a portion of them. The table records fewer than 140,000 clones, over 70% of them present only once. The sequencing input was PBMCs. The receptor source for this set is a male donor in good health and CMV-seropositive.

This clone was counted a few times. The chain employs TRBV4-1 and TRBJ2-7; 12 bases agree with TRBD1. CDR3 size: 16 residues. Germline CDR1 reads MGHRA; CDR2 reads YSYEKL. After removal of 5 bases from V and 7 bases from J, the junction contained 12 bases not matched to a gene. CDR3 protein: CASSSDTGTGGGEQYF. Here the CDR3 DNA reads TGCGCCAGCAGCTCGGATACCGGGACAGGGGGCGGAGAGCAGTACTTC.

The chain couples TRBV5-4 to TRBJ2-5; 7 nucleotides line up with TRBD1. Germline CDR1 is SGHNT and CDR2 is YYREEE (reference sequence). This CDR3 spans 14 amino acids. Unmatched junction bases numbered 1, after V lost 0 bases and J lost 2 bases. The CDR3 here is CASSLARGQETQYF. DNA for the CDR3: TGTGCCAGCAGCTTGGCCAGGGGGCAAGAGACCCAGTACTTC.

The rearrangement uses TRBV7-2 and TRBJ2-1, with 7 positions matching TRBD2. The CDR3 loop spans 15 amino acids. J lost 6 bases, V lost 1 base, and 6 bases had no gene match. CDR1 is SGHTA and CDR2 is FQGNSA in the germline V gene. CDR3 loop: CASSLGGRKGNEQFF. DNA for the CDR3: TGTGCCAGCAGCTTAGGCGGGAGAAAGGGCAATGAGCAGTTCTTC. Looking up the rest from reference TRBV7-2 and TRBJ2-1 gives the full variable domain: GAGVSQSPSNKVTEKGKDVELRCDPISGHTALYWYRQSLGQGLEFLIYFQGNSAPDKSGLPSDRFSAERTGGSVSTLTIQRTQQEDSAVYLCASSLGGRKGNEQFFGPGTRLTVL.

The V gene is TRBV18, the J gene TRBJ1-5; D is unresolved. Trimming removed 2 bases from V and 7 bases from J, with 9 bases in between. The germline V gene has CDR1 KGHSH and CDR2 LQKENI. The CDR3 consists of 13 residues. Here the CDR3 reads CASSPSRAQPQHF. The DNA of the CDR3 is TGTGCCAGCTCACCATCGCGGGCGCAGCCCCAGCATTTT.

This chain uses TRBV4-3 with TRBJ1-6; 7 bases are shared with TRBD1. The J segment lost 7 bases and the V segment lost 2 bases, leaving 11 bases of the junction unmatched. CDR1 is LGHNA, CDR2 YSLEER, per germline. CDR3 size: 17 residues. For the CDR3, the DNA is TGCGCCAGCAGCCAAAAGGAGGGGCCGACAGGGAATTCACCCCTCCACTTT. Residues: CASSQKEGPTGNSPLHF.

The chain carries TRBV4-1 and TRBJ2-3, with 10 bases fitting TRBD2. The germline gives CDR1 MGHRA, CDR2 YSYEKL. With V trimmed by 0 bases and J by 3 bases, 6 bases remained unmatched. The CDR3 consists of 17 residues. CDR3 coding DNA: TGCGCCAGCAGCCAAGAACGGGGTAGCGGGGGGACAGATACGCAGTATTTT. Residues: CASSQERGSGGTDTQYF.

The chain uses TRBV7-3 and TRBJ2-3, with D possibly TRBD1 on 6 matching bases. Between the trimmed V and J ends, which lost 5 bases and 6 bases, there was a span of 12 bases. CDR1 is SGHTA, CDR2 FQGTGA, per germline. The CDR3 length is 13 residues. CDR3 sequence (DNA): TGTGCCAGCAGCCACGCAGGGGAGGATACGCAGTATTTT. Its protein is CASSHAGEDTQYF.

The rearrangement uses TRBV4-2 and TRBJ2-1; TRBD2 matches at 7 bases. The germline V gene encodes CDR1 LGHNA and CDR2 YNFKEQ. V lost 4 bases and J lost 0; bases outside the gene matches: 9. The CDR3 sequence is 17 residues long. Here the CDR3 reads CASSPPAGTYSYNEQFF. In nucleotides, the CDR3 is TGTGCCAGCAGCCCCCCAGCGGGAACCTACTCCTACAATGAGCAGTTCTTC.

This chain uses TRBV28 with TRBJ2-5; TRBD1 matches at 11 bases. The CDR3 covers 16 residues. Per the germline V gene, CDR1 is MDHEN and CDR2 is SYDVKM. The V gene end was trimmed by 6 bases and the J gene end by 7 bases; junction bases not matched to a gene: 13. The CDR3 DNA reads TGTGCCAGCAGGAGCCGCCTTGGACAGGGGGCGGGGACCCAGTACTTC. Translating gives CASRSRLGQGAGTQYF.

CDR3 nucleotide sequence: TGTGCCAGCAGGTTCGGGCTTGAGGGTGGCTACACCTTC. Amino acids: CASRFGLEGGYTF. The chain recombines TRBV7-9 with TRBJ1-2; the D is unclear. CDR1 and CDR2 from the germline V gene are SEHNR and FQNEAQ (reference sequence). The CDR3 runs 13 residues. The V and J ends lost 6 bases and 7 bases respectively, with 15 bases between them.

The CDR3 nucleotides read TGTGCCAGCAGCTTAGTCGGCTCGGGCACTGAAGCTTTCTTT. Amino acids: CASSLVGSGTEAFF. This rearrangement joins TRBV7-6 to TRBJ1-1, with D unclear. CDR1 is SGHVS and CDR2 is FNYEAQ in the germline V gene. Trimming shortened V by 1 base and J by 4 bases, and 10 bases separated the two germline ends. The CDR3 is 14 residues long. Drawing the rest from reference TRBV7-6 and TRBJ1-1, the complete variable domain is GAGVSQSPRYKVTKRGQDVALRCDPISGHVSLYWYRQALGQGPEFLTYFNYEAQQDKSGLPNDRFSAERPEGSISTLTIQRTEQRDSAMYRCASSLVGSGTEAFFGQGTRLTVV.

The V call is TRBV5-1, the J call TRBJ2-3, with D tentatively TRBD2 (6 bases). Germline CDR1 is SGHRS and CDR2 is YFSETQ. The V end was cut by 6 bases, the J end by 0 bases, with 11 bases between. This CDR3 comprises 14 residues. CDR3: CASTTGTSTDTQYF. The CDR3 DNA follows: TGCGCCAGCACGACCGGGACTAGCACAGATACGCAGTATTTT.

This clone showed up just a few times. This chain uses TRBV6-5 with TRBJ1-3; no clear D gene. The germline gives CDR1 MNHEY, CDR2 SVGAGI. The CDR3 is made up of 14 amino acids. The V and J ends lost 2 bases and 4 bases respectively, with 9 bases between them. The CDR3 sequence is CASSYRFEGNTIYF. The CDR3 DNA reads TGTGCCAGCAGTTACCGATTTGAGGGAAACACCATATATTTT.